One sample yielded the 17 T cell receptor beta chains listed below, sequenced in a study of metastatic and nonmetastatic thyroid tumors. TCRdb reprocessed the PCR reads via MiXCR. The repertoire holds about 69,000 clones, with approximately 15% as singletons. Each patient came to thyroid surgery without any prior treatment (of any kind). The specimen sequenced was blood. The receptors were gathered from a male donor with papillary thyroid cancer or a benign thyroid nodule (not recorded which). Some clones in this sample may be carry-over from other donors' samples.

This clone was found many times. The chain recombines TRBV28 with TRBJ2-7; D may be TRBD1 (5 bases). V lost 4 bases and J 4 bases, leaving 17 bases between the germline ends. The CDR3 covers 15 residues. Per the germline V gene, CDR1 is MDHEN and CDR2 is SYDVKM. The chain's CDR3 is CASSSSTARWYEQYF. CDR3 in DNA: TGTGCCAGCAGTTCATCGACAGCCCGCTGGTACGAGCAGTACTTC.

At least ten counts were recorded for this clone. The V call is TRBV6-5, the J call TRBJ2-7; TRBD1 matches 7 bases. In germline, CDR1 is MNHEY, CDR2 SVGAGI. The V and J ends lost 2 bases and 4 bases, in that order; junction bases with no gene match: 5. The CDR3 has 14 residues. CDR3 sequence: CASSYDRVSYEQYF. As DNA, the CDR3 is TGTGCCAGCAGTTACGACAGGGTGTCGTACGAGCAGTACTTC.

The table lists this clone with many counts. The chain combines TRBV5-5 with TRBJ2-7, with TRBD2 identical over 7 bases. CDR1 and CDR2 from the germline V gene are SGHKS and YYEKEE (reference sequence). J gave up 5 bases and V 7 bases, and 12 bases lay outside the gene matches. CDR3 length equals 14 residues. CDR3 in DNA: TGTGCCAGCGGGCAGGCGGGAGAGTCCCACGAGCAGTACGTC. It specifies CASGQAGESHEQYV.

CDR3: CAWSVGGASAGELFF. The CDR3 nucleotides are TGTGCCTGGAGTGTAGGGGGGGCGTCGGCCGGGGAGCTGTTTTTT. This chain links TRBV30 with TRBJ2-2; a possible D gene is TRBD2 (7 bases). This CDR3 has 15 residues. Trimming took off 0 bases at V and 6 bases at J, with 14 bases between the two ends. Germline CDR1 is GTSNPN and CDR2 is SVGIG (reference sequence).

Ten or more counts support this clone. The rearrangement uses TRBV20-1 and TRBJ2-5, with D perhaps TRBD2 (6 bases). Per germline, CDR1 DFQATT and CDR2 SNEGSKA (reference sequence). The length of the CDR3 is 14 residues. The germline V and J ends were trimmed by 5 bases and 5 bases, with 18 bases remaining between them. The CDR3 loop reads CSAPAAGRWETQYF. The CDR3 nucleotides read TGCAGTGCTCCGGCGGCAGGGAGGTGGGAGACCCAGTACTTC.

This chain connects TRBV18 to TRBJ1-1; weak D call: TRBD1 (5 bases). Deletions cut 4 bases from V and 10 bases from J, with 16 bases between. CDR1 is KGHSH and CDR2 is LQKENI in the germline V gene. The CDR3 is 13 amino acids. The CDR3 sequence: CASSLTTGAGAFF. The CDR3, as DNA: TGTGCCAGCTCACTTACAACCGGGGCGGGAGCTTTCTTT.

This clone was found many times. The same CDR3 can be traced to other DNA sequences in this sample. This chain links TRBV20-1 with TRBJ2-2; D unclear. Trimming took off 2 bases at V and 7 bases at J, with 5 bases between the two ends. From germline, CDR1 is DFQATT and CDR2 SNEGSKA (reference sequence). The CDR3 sequence is 11 residues long. CDR3 nucleotides: TGCAGTGCTAGATATAACGGGGAGCTGTTTTTT. Amino acids: CSARYNGELFF.

In the case of this clone: At one end the junction does not follow the germline gene, possibly because of a read error. This sequence joins TRBV10-2 and TRBJ2-1, with 7 bases matching TRBD1. Germline lookup yields CDR1 WSHSY and CDR2 SAAADI. CDR3 length equals 10 residues. The CDR3 bases are TGCGCCAGCACTGACAGGGACCTTATCTTC. It encodes CASTDRDLIF.

The chain combines TRBV20-1 with TRBJ1-1; D uncertain. This CDR3 is 11 amino acids long. Germline CDR1 is DFQATT and CDR2 is SNEGSKA (reference sequence). The V end was cut by 3 bases, the J end by 3 bases, with 5 bases between. CDR3 nucleotides: TGCAGTGCTAGCCGGGACACTGAAGCTTTCTTT. Amino acids: CSASRDTEAFF.

The chain uses TRBV2 and TRBJ2-1, with 13 bases fitting TRBD2. The germline CDR1 and CDR2 sequences are SNHLY and FYNNEI. Trimming removed 2 bases from V and 15 bases from J; junction bases left unmatched: 7. There are 14 residues in the CDR3. This CDR3 reads CASSERLAGGFMFF. As DNA, the CDR3 is TGTGCCAGCAGTGAAAGACTAGCGGGAGGTTTTATGTTCTTC.

The CDR3 bases are TGTGCCAGCTCATCGGGACAGGGGAGGTACAATGAGCAGTTCTTC. It translates to CASSSGQGRYNEQFF. The V and J genes are TRBV18 and TRBJ2-1, with TRBD1 identical over 10 bases. Per germline, CDR1 KGHSH and CDR2 LQKENI. The CDR3 spans 15 residues. Germline trimming cut 5 bases from V and 4 bases from J; bases unmatched to any gene: 5.

Many counts were recorded for this clone. The chain carries TRBV7-9 and TRBJ2-5; D may match TRBD1 or TRBD2 (5 bases each). The V and J ends lost 8 bases and 4 bases respectively, with 14 bases between them. Germline assignment: CDR1 SEHNR and CDR2 FQNEAQ (reference sequence). The CDR3 has 13 residues. The CDR3 is CASGLPGRETQYF. The DNA for the CDR3 is TGTGCCAGCGGTCTGCCGGGACGAGAGACCCAGTACTTC. Full variable domain (remainder filled in from reference TRBV7-9 and TRBJ2-5): DTGVSQNPRHKITKRGQNVTFRCDPISEHNRLYWYRQTLGQGPEFLTYFQNEAQLEKSRLLSDRFSAERPKGSFSTLEIQRTEQGDSAMYLCASGLPGRETQYFGPGTRLLVL.

Comments on this clone: The junction departs from germline at one end; a sequencing error may be responsible. The chain is built from TRBV6-2 or TRBV6-3 and TRBJ2-3, with 7 bases lining up with TRBD1. The length of the CDR3 is 16 residues. Germline CDR1 reads MNHEY; CDR2 reads SVGEGT. The CDR3 nucleotides read TGTGCCAGCAGCTACTTTACAGGGGAGTGGTCAGATACGCAGTATTTT. It codes for CASSYFTGEWSDTQYF.

The sample holds a few counts of this clone. The chain combines TRBV19 with TRBJ2-7; TRBD1 is a possible D gene (6 bases). With 6 bases removed from V and 7 bases from J, the gap between germline ends came to 22 bases. This CDR3 is built from 15 residues. Germline assignment: CDR1 LNHDA and CDR2 SQIVND (reference sequence). This CDR3 reads CASSPAAGAEGEQYF. The CDR3, as DNA: TGTGCCAGTAGCCCTGCCGCAGGGGCCGAGGGAGAGCAGTACTTC. Combining the CDR3 with reference TRBV19 and TRBJ2-7 gives the whole variable domain DGGITQSPKYLFRKEGQNVTLSCEQNLNHDAMYWYRQDPGQGLRLIYYSQIVNDFQKGDIAEGYSVSREKKESFPLTVTSAQKNPTAFYLCASSPAAGAEGEQYFGPGTRLTVT.

With respect to this clone: Compared with germline, one end of the junction differs, possibly owing to a read error. The chain joins TRBV20-1 to TRBJ1-2; no definite D call. The CDR3 consists of 18 residues. Looked up from germline, CDR1 is DFQATT and CDR2 is SNEGSKA (reference sequence). CDR3 in amino acids: CSCSTHDTVGAIGYCYTF. The CDR3 DNA reads as TGCAGTTGCTCCACTCACGATACAGTGGGCGCCATAGGCTATTGCTACACCTTC.

Ten or more counts support this clone. The chain employs TRBV20-1 and TRBJ2-2; TRBD2 matches 9 bases. This CDR3 is 17 amino acids long. V shed 0 bases and J 1 base; nucleotides not matched to a gene: 6. Germline V lookup: CDR1 DFQATT, CDR2 SNEGSKA (reference sequence). CDR3: CSARDLGTSRNTGELFF. The CDR3 DNA sequence: TGCAGTGCTAGAGATCTTGGGACTAGCAGGAACACCGGGGAGCTGTTTTTT.

This clone was detected only a few times. The rearrangement uses TRBV12-3 or TRBV12-4 and TRBJ2-7; D call uncertain. This CDR3 has 13 amino acids. V lost 5 bases to trimming and J lost 3 bases, with 11 bases between them. CDR3 nucleotide sequence: TGTGCCAGCAGTAGTGGTACCGACTACGAGCAGTACTTC. It is translated as CASSSGTDYEQYF.